This T cell receptor beta chain was captured by sequencing in a study of T cells in Graves' hyperthyroidism and ophthalmopathy. What was amplified from RNA transcripts were TCR beta CDR3 regions. HTBI primers were the set used in a first-round RT-PCR of the TCR CDR3. Each CDR3 protein gets one entry after TCRdb re-called the multiplex PCR reads with MiXCR. The sample yields 600,000 to 850,000 distinct CDR3 sequences, over 15% seen once. Germline CDR1 and CDR2: SGHNT and YENEEA. This CDR3 spans 16 amino acids. Trimming cost V 0 bases and J 8 bases, with 17 bases left between them. Patients having uncontrolled infection, another autoimmune disease, pregnancy or lactation were not included. The blood sample was taken at first hyperthyroidism diagnosis, before any ophthalmopathy symptoms. This clonotype was counted many times.

The source of this sequence is a woman in her forties or fifties with Graves' hyperthyroidism that later progressed to Graves' ophthalmopathy. Material for sequencing was blood. The chain links TRBV11-3 to TRBJ2-1; perhaps TRBD1 as D (5 bases). The DNA of the CDR3 is TGTGCCAGCAGCTTAGATACTTTCGGACAAGTCCATGAGCAGTTCTTC. Protein: CASSLDTFGQVHEQFF.